Below are 18 T cell receptor beta chains sequenced from a single sample in a study of T-cell reconstitution after alpha-beta-depleted transplantation in children. Preparing the TCRbeta library involved the use of unique molecular identifiers. In TCRdb, the PCR reads were re-called with MiXCR into one record per CDR3 protein. The top ten clones hold about 1.1% of a sample with about 640,000 distinct CDR3 sequences, approximately 16% of them seen once. The sample was PBMCs from the stem cell graft donor, taken from the stem cell graft. Receptors originate from a human donor who donated a stem cell graft to a child with acute myeloid leukemia.

CDR3 amino acids: CASSGRRPWGTGSYNEQFF. CDR3 nucleotide sequence: TGTGCCAGCAGTGGCCGTCGTCCTTGGGGGACAGGCTCCTACAATGAGCAGTTCTTC. The chain is built from TRBV2 and TRBJ2-1, with TRBD1 identical over 8 bases. The germline V gene has CDR1 SNHLY and CDR2 FYNNEI. V lost 4 bases to trimming and J lost 0 bases; unmatched junction nucleotides: 14. CDR3 size: 19 residues.

In nucleotides, the CDR3 is TGTGCCAGCAGCCAAGACCGGATGGAGACCCAGTACTTC. Its protein product is CASSQDRMETQYF. V usage is TRBV4-2 and J usage is TRBJ2-5; no firm D call. The CDR3 length is 13 residues. In germline, CDR1 is LGHNA, CDR2 YNFKEQ. The V and J ends lost 0 bases and 5 bases respectively, with 7 bases between them.

This clonotype was seen ten or more times. The J gene is TRBJ1-1, the V gene TRBV20-1; possible D gene TRBD1, 5 bases. Germline loops: CDR1 DFQATT, CDR2 SNEGSKA (reference sequence). This CDR3 comprises 15 residues. V gave up 3 bases and J gave up 0 bases, with 14 bases separating them. In DNA, the CDR3 is TGCAGTGCTAGTATCCCAGGGTTTATGAACACTGAAGCTTTCTTT. The encoded protein is CSASIPGFMNTEAFF.

The gene calls are TRBV11-3 and TRBJ2-1; D remains unclear. Germline V CDR1 and CDR2: SGHNT, YENEEA. The CDR3 loop spans 18 amino acids. Between the trimmed V and J ends, which lost 4 bases and 0 bases, there was a span of 19 bases. CDR3 loop: CASSSPEVVESSYNEQFF. The CDR3 DNA follows: TGTGCCAGCAGCTCACCAGAAGTAGTGGAAAGCTCCTACAATGAGCAGTTCTTC.

This clonotype came up many times. The CDR3 here is CASRVTAVGNNSPLHF. The CDR3 DNA reads TGTGCCAGCAGAGTTACAGCGGTAGGAAATAATTCACCCCTCCACTTT. The chain recombines TRBV6-1 with TRBJ1-6; no clear D gene. Germline CDR1 MNHNS, CDR2 SASEGT. Trimming pared 6 bases from V and 5 bases from J, leaving 17 bases between. The CDR3 is made up of 16 amino acids.

This clonotype appeared many times. The chain carries TRBV7-2 and TRBJ2-7, with D perhaps TRBD1 (5 bases). There are 14 residues in the CDR3. Germline assignment: CDR1 SGHTA and CDR2 FQGNSA. Trimming took off 7 bases at V and 1 base at J, with 14 bases between the two ends. DNA for the CDR3: TGTGCCAGCACCTTGACAGCCCCTTCCTACGAGCAGTACTTC. Translating it yields CASTLTAPSYEQYF.

This clonotype showed up many times. A read error may account for a junction end that differs from germline. V usage is TRBV5-1 and J usage is TRBJ1-1; 9 bases are a match to TRBD1. This CDR3 spans 15 amino acids. The germline CDR1 and CDR2 sequences are SGHRS and YFSETQ. The DNA for the CDR3 is TGCGCCAGCCGCTTGAGGACAGGGGACAACACTGAAGCTTTCTTT. Translated: CASRLRTGDNTEAFF.

This clonotype turned up a few times. The chain recombines TRBV5-5 with TRBJ2-4; D uncertain. The CDR3 length is 12 residues. V gave up 4 bases and J gave up 7 bases, with 9 bases separating them. Germline lookup yields CDR1 SGHKS and CDR2 YYEKEE (reference sequence). The CDR3 DNA is TGTGCCAGCAGCACTCAAGGGAACATTCAGTACTTC. It encodes CASSTQGNIQYF.

This clonotype was counted ten times or more. The chain couples TRBV13 to TRBJ2-7; TRBD2 matches 12 bases. The CDR3 extends over 15 amino acids. The germline V gene encodes CDR1 PRHDT and CDR2 FYEKMQ (reference sequence). Unmatched junction bases numbered 4, after V lost 3 bases and J lost 4 bases. CDR3 protein: CASSFPSGGVYEQYF. The CDR3 DNA reads TGTGCCAGCAGCTTTCCTAGCGGGGGGGTATACGAGCAGTACTTC.

This clonotype was seen a handful of times. The chain joins TRBV20-1 to TRBJ2-3, with D possibly being TRBD1 or TRBD2 (5 bases each). Germline CDR1 and CDR2: DFQATT and SNEGSKA (reference sequence). V dropped 0 bases and J dropped 4 bases, with 17 bases sitting between them. The CDR3 consists of 16 residues. The CDR3 protein is CSARDRTRGTADTQYF. CDR3 in DNA: TGCAGTGCTAGAGATCGAACCAGAGGGACGGCAGATACGCAGTATTTT.

This clonotype has at least ten counts. CDR3 amino acids: CSAGTSGSEQYF. CDR3 bases: TGCAGTGCTGGGACTAGCGGGAGCGAGCAGTACTTC. The chain joins TRBV20-1 to TRBJ2-7, with TRBD2 matching over 14 bases. The CDR3 is 12 residues long. Trimming at V came to 5 bases and at J to 6 bases, leaving 0 bases not matched to a gene. The germline gives CDR1 DFQATT, CDR2 SNEGSKA (reference sequence).

The V and J genes are TRBV4-2 and TRBJ2-3, with D possibly being TRBD1 (5 bases). CDR1 LGHNA and CDR2 YNFKEQ come from the germline V gene. The CDR3 totals 13 residues. V gave up 1 base and J gave up 5 bases, with 7 bases separating them. The CDR3 sequence: CASSQVRGDTQYF. CDR3 in DNA: TGTGCCAGCAGCCAAGTAAGGGGAGATACGCAGTATTTT.

The chain has TRBV12-3 or TRBV12-4 and TRBJ1-5; possibly TRBD1 for D (5 bases). The CDR3 runs 15 residues. V was shortened by 3 bases and J by 5 bases, with 14 bases between the two germline ends. The CDR3 DNA sequence: TGTGCCAGCAGTTTGGGGGGTCTGAAGGATCAGCCCCAGCATTTT. Protein product: CASSLGGLKDQPQHF.

This chain joins TRBV24-1 and TRBJ2-1; D assignment may be TRBD1 or TRBD2 (5 bases each). Trimming stripped 10 bases from V and 0 bases from J, with 9 bases between. The CDR3 covers 13 residues. The germline V gene has CDR1 KGHDR and CDR2 SFDVKD. This CDR3 is CATRGVSYNEQFF. CDR3 in DNA: TGTGCCACGCGAGGGGTCTCCTACAATGAGCAGTTCTTC.

The genes are TRBV7-9 and TRBJ1-1; a weak D match, TRBD1 (6 bases). This CDR3 is built from 15 residues. In germline, CDR1 is SEHNR, CDR2 FQNEAQ (reference sequence). The V end was cut by 5 bases, the J end by 1 base, with 14 bases between. The CDR3 is CASSPDRTSNTEAFF. As DNA, the CDR3 is TGTGCCAGCAGCCCTGACAGGACATCGAACACTGAAGCTTTCTTT.

The V and J genes are TRBV2 and TRBJ2-1; D ambiguous. The V end lost 2 bases, the J end lost 2 bases, and 10 bases lay between the germline ends. Germline CDR1 reads SNHLY; CDR2 reads FYNNEI. The CDR3 length is 15 residues. DNA of the CDR3: TGTGCCAGCAGTGAAAGCACAAGCCCCTACAATGAGCAGTTCTTC. This codes for CASSESTSPYNEQFF.

The rearrangement links TRBV3-1 to TRBJ2-1; a weak D match, TRBD2 (5 bases). CDR3 size: 16 residues. Looked up from germline, CDR1 is LGHDT and CDR2 is YNNKEL (reference sequence). Trimming removed 7 bases at V and 2 bases at J, with 18 bases between. The CDR3 DNA sequence: TGTGCCAGCACCCCTGACCTCGGGGTCCCCTACAATGAGCAGTTCTTC. This sequence encodes CASTPDLGVPYNEQFF.

This rearrangement joins TRBV5-1 to TRBJ1-2; TRBD1 is a possible D gene (6 bases). V was pared by 5 bases and J by 4 bases, with 18 bases between. CDR1 is SGHRS, CDR2 YFSETQ, per germline. The CDR3 spans 15 residues. The CDR3 sequence is CASSWTEGGIYGYTF. CDR3 DNA: TGCGCCAGCAGTTGGACAGAAGGGGGAATCTATGGCTACACCTTC.